This T cell receptor beta chain was captured by sequencing in a study of blood T cell repertoires in COVID-19. At the level of the study: Sites across the United States, Italy and Spain contributed samples from acute and convalescent COVID-19.

Germline V gene sequence: CDR1 SQVTM, CDR2 ANQGSEA. CDR3 length: 13 amino acids. Trimming cost V 8 bases and J 3 bases, with 14 bases left between them. Produced via immunoSEQ multiplex PCR; TCRdb's table is partial and in-frame only. The sample holds more than 300,000 clones, around 90% seen once. The V and J genes are TRBV29-1 and TRBJ2-1, with a tentative D call TRBD1 (5 bases). The TCR comes from a woman younger than 35 who had recovered from COVID-19. The sequencing sample was made of PBMCs or T cells enriched from blood (not recorded which). The CDR3 protein is CSLRKGNYNEQFF. DNA of the CDR3: TGCAGCCTTAGAAAGGGGAACTACAATGAGCAGTTCTTC.